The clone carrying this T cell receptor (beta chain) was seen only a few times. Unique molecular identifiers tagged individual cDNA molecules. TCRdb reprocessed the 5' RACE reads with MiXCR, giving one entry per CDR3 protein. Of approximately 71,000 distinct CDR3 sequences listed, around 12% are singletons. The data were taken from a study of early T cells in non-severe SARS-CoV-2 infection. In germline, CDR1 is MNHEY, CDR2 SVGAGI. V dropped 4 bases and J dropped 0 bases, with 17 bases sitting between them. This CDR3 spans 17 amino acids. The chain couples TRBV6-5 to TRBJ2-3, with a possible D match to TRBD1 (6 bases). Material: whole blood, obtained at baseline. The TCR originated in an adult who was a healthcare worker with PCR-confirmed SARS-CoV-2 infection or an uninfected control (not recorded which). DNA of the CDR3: TGTGCCAGCAGTTTCCGAGGGGGAAACCCTAGCACAGATACGCAGTATTTT. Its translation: CASSFRGGNPSTDTQYF.